What follows is one T cell receptor (beta chain) and its context. Its target is unknown. Patients were excluded for autoimmune disease history or systemic immunosuppression. This entry comes from a study of OX40 agonist ivuxolimab in advanced cancers. About the study: Patients in dose escalation had liver, melanoma, kidney or head and neck cancers.

Germline V gene data show CDR1 as SGHTA and CDR2 as FQGNSA. The CDR3 contains 15 residues. V lost 2 bases and J lost 4; bases outside the gene matches: 2. Broader study findings: The mean number of expanded clones was higher in CD8+ T cells than in CD4+.

The protocol was immunoSEQ multiplex PCR, while the TCRdb copy is restricted to in-frame clones and leaves out a portion. The repertoire holds more than 65,000 clones, approximately 81% seen once, with 6.1% in the top ten. Here the sequenced sample was CD4+ or CD8+ T cells sorted from blood, taken in a trial of the OX40 agonist ivuxolimab. The gene calls are TRBV7-2 and TRBJ2-1; 10 positions agree with TRBD2. The sequence was obtained from an adult with an advanced solid tumor such as melanoma, head and neck, liver or kidney cancer. This CDR3 is CASSLQAGGYNEQFF. In nucleotides, the CDR3 is TGTGCCAGCAGCTTACAAGCGGGGGGGTACAATGAGCAGTTCTTC.